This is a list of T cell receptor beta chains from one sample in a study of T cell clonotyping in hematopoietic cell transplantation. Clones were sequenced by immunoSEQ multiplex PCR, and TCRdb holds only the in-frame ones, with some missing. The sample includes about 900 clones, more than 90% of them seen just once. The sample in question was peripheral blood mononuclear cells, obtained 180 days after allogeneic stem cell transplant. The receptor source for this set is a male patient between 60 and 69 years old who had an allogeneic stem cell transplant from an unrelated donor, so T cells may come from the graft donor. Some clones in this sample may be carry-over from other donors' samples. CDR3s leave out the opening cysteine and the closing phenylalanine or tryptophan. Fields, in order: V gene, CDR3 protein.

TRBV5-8,ASSLRLAGVDEQF
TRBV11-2,ASEGQSYEQY
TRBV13,ASSTEAGATGDEQF
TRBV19,ASSMRDRDGYT
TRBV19,ASSISTEGRLNTEAF
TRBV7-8,ASSLGPQRQGVGYGYT
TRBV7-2,ASSQDGTSGSNIYEQY
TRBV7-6,ASSDMEEQY
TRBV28,ASSPPRHHNQPQH
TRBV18,ASSAKYEQY
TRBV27,ASSTGQGGNQPQH